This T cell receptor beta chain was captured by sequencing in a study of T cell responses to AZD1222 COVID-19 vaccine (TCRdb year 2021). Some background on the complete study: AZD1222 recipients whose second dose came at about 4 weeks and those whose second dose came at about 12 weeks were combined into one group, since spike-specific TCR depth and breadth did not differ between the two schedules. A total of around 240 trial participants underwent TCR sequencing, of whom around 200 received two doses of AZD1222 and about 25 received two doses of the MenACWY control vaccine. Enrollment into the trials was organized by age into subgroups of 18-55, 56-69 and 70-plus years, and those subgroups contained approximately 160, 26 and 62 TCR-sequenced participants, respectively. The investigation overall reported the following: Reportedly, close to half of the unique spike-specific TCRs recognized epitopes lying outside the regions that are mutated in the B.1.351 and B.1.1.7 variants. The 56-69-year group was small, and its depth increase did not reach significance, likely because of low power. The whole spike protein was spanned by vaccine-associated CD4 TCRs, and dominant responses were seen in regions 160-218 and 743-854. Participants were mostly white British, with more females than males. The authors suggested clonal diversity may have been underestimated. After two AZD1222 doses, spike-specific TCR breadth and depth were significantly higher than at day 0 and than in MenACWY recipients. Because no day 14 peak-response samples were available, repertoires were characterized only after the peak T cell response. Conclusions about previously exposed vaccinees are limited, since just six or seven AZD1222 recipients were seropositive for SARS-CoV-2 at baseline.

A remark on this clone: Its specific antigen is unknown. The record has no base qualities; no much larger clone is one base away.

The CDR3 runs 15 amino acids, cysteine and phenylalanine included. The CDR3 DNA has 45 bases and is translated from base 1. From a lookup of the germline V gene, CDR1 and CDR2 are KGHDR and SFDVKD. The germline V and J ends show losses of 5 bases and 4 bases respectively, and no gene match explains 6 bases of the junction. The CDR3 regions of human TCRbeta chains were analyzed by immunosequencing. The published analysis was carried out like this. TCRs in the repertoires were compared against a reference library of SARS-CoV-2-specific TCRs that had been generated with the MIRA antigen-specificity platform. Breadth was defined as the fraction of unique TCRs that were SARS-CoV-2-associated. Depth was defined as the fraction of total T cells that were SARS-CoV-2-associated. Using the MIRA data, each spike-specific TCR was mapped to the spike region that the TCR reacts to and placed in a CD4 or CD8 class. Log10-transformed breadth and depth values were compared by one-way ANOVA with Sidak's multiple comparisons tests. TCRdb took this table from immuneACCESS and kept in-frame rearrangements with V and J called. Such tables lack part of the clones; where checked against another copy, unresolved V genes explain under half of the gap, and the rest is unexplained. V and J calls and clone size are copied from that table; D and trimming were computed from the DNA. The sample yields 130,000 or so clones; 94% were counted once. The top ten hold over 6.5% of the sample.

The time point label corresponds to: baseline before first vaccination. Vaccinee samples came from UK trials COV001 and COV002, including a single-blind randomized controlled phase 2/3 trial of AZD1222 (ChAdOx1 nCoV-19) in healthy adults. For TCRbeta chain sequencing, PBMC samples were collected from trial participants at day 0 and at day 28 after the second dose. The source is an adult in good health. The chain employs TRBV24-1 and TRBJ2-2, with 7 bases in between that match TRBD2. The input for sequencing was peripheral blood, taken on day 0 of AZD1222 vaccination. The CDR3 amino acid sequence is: CATSARGEGTGELFF. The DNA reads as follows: TGTGCCACCAGTGCCCGGGGGGAGGGCACCGGGGAGCTGTTTTTT.